This entry is about one TCR beta chain. In its sample, this clonotype was seen once. The specificity of this receptor is unknown. There are no base qualities to consult, and no much larger clone falls within one base. The source of the sample is a study of T-cell reconstitution after alpha-beta-depleted transplantation in children (dated by TCRdb to 2016 to 2017). Describing the broader study: The study quantitatively tracked T-cell immune reconstitution after TCRalphabeta/CD19-depleted allogeneic hematopoietic cell transplantation in children using TCR repertoire profiling.

What the authors observed across the whole study: In some patients, the high TCRbeta diversity seen at day 60 was put down to recipient T cells and intrathymic progenitors that had survived conditioning. The apparently early recovery of alphabetaT-cell counts about two months after transplant reportedly depended on only several hundred rapidly expanded clones that came from non-depleted graft cells. Over subsequent months, a decline in hyperexpanded clone frequencies was noted, and after one year, T-cell counts and TCRbeta diversity were mostly ascribed to newly produced T cells.

This sample's treatment or condition label indicates: allogeneic hematopoietic cell transplantation with graft depleted of TCRalphabeta T cells and CD19 B cells. The transplant recipients were children given TCRalphabeta/CD19-depleted allogeneic hematopoietic cell grafts. From the cysteine through the phenylalanine, the CDR3 covers 14 amino acids. Just CDR3 DNA is preserved here, 42 bases in frame from base 1. The germline V gene provides CDR1 SGHDN and CDR2 FVKESK. V gives up 0 bases and J gives up 7 bases, and the segment between their germline ends measures 10 bases. The library was obtained by PCR. Sequenced on an Illumina HiSeq 2500. Molecular barcoding was employed in the preparation of TCR libraries, with unique molecular identifiers being used to normalize TCRbeta repertoire quantification. TCRdb reanalyzed the raw reads on its own, using fastp at Q25 for trimming and MiXCR for clone calling, and kept in-frame beta chains. Rows with one shared CDR3 protein collapse into an entry with the most common genes and DNA. Within this sample are about a million distinct CDR3 sequences, with roughly 29% of them counted one time only. Over 25% of the sample goes to the ten largest clones.

This TCR derives from a boy under two years old who had a stem cell transplant for SCID, so the T cells may come from the graft donor. The sequencing used PBMCs, mostly from graft donor cells, collected 360 days after TCRalphabeta/CD19-depleted stem cell transplant. The receptor chain draws on TRBV14 and TRBJ2-1; no D segment can be confidently identified. The CDR3 here reads CASSQDSNQNEQFF. The nucleotides read TGTGCCAGCAGCCAAGATTCCAATCAGAATGAGCAGTTCTTC.